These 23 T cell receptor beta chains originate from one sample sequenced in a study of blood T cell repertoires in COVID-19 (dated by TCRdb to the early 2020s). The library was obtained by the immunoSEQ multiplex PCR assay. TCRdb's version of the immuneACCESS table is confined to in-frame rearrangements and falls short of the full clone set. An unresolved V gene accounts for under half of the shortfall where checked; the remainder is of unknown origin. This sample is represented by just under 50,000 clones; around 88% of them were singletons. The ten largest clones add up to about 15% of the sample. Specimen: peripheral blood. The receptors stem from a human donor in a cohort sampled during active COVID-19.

The CDR3 region has the DNA TGTGCCAGCAGTTTATGGACAGGGGCACCCCTCCACTTT. It translates to CASSLWTGAPLHF. This chain connects TRBV12-3 or TRBV12-4 to TRBJ1-6; 9 nucleotides match TRBD1. The CDR3 sequence is 13 residues long. V lost 2 bases to trimming and J lost 11 bases; unmatched junction nucleotides: 1.

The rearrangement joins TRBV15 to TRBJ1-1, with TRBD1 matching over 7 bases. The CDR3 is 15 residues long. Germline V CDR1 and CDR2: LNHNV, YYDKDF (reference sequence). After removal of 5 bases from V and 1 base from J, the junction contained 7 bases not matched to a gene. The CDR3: CATSYRQGGNTEAFF. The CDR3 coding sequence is TGTGCCACCAGCTACCGACAGGGTGGGAACACTGAAGCTTTCTTT. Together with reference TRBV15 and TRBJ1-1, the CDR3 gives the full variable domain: DAMVIQNPRYQVTQFGKPVTLSCSQTLNHNVMYWYQQKSSQAPKLLFHYYDKDFNNEADTPDNFQSRRPNTSFCFLDIRSPGLGDTAMYLCATSYRQGGNTEAFFGQGTRLTVV.

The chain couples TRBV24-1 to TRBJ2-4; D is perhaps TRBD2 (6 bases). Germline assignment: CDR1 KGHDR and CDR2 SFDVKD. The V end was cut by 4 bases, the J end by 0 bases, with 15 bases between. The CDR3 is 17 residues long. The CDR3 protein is CATSDKGLEGAKNIQYF. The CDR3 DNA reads TGTGCCACCAGTGACAAAGGACTGGAGGGAGCCAAAAACATTCAGTACTTC.

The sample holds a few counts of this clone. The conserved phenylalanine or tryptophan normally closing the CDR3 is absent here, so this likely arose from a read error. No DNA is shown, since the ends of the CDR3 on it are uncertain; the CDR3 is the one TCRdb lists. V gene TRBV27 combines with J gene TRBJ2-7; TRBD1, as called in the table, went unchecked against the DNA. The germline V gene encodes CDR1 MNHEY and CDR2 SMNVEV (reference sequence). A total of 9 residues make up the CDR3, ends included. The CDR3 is CASRVGTGK.

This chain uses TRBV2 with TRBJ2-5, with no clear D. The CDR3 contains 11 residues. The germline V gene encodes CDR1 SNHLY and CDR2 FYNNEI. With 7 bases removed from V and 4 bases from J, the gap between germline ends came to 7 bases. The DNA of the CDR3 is TGTGCCAGCACCAGATTAGAGACCCAGTACTTC. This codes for CASTRLETQYF.

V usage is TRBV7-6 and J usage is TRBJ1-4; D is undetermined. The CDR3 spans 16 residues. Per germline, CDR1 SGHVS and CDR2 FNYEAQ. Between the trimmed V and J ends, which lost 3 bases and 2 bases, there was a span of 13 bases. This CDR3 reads CASSLTSATTNEKLFF. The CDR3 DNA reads TGTGCCAGCAGCTTGACATCAGCCACCACTAATGAAAAACTGTTTTTT.

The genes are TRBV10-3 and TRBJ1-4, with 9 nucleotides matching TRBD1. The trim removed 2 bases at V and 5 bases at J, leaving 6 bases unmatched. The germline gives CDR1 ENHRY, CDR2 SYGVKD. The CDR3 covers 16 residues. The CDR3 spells CAISEGRGTGNEKLFF. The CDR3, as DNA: TGTGCCATCAGTGAGGGGCGGGGGACAGGGAATGAAAAACTGTTTTTT.

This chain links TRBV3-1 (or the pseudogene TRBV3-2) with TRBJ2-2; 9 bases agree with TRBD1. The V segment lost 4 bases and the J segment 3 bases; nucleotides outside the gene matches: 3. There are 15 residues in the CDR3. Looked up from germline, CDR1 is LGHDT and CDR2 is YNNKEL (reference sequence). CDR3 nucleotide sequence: TGTGCCAGCAGCCTCCGACAGGGGGACACCGGGGAGCTGTTTTTT. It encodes CASSLRQGDTGELFF.

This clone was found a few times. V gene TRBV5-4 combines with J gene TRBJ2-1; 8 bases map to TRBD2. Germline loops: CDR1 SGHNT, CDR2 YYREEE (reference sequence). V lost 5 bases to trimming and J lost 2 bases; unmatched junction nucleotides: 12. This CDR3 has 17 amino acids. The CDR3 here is CASRNSKAGGTYNEQFF. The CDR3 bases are TGTGCCAGCAGGAACAGCAAGGCGGGAGGAACCTACAATGAGCAGTTCTTC.

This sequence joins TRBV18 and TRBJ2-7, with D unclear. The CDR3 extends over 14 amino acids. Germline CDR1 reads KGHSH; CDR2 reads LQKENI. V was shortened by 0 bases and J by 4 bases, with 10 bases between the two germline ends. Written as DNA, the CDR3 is TGTGCCAGCTCACCACCTTGGGCTCTATACGAGCAGTACTTC. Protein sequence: CASSPPWALYEQYF.

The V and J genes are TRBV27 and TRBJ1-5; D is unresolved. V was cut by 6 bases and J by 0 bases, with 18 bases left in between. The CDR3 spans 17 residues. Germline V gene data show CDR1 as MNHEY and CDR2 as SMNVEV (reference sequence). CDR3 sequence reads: CASSPSIQQYSNQPQHF. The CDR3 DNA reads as TGTGCCAGCAGCCCCTCAATCCAACAGTATAGCAATCAGCCCCAGCATTTT.

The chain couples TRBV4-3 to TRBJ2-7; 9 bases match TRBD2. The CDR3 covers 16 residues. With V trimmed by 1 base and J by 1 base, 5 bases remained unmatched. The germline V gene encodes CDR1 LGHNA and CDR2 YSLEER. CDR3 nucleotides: TGCGCCAGCAGCCAAGGTTTAGCGGGGGTGTCCTACGAGCAGTACTTC. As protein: CASSQGLAGVSYEQYF.

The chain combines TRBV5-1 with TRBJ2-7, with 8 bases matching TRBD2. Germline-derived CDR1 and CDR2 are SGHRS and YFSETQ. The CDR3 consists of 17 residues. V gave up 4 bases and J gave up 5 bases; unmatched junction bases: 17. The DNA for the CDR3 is TGCGCCAGCAGCAGAACCTCCTTCGGGACTAGTATCCACGAGCAGTACTTC. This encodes CASSRTSFGTSIHEQYF.

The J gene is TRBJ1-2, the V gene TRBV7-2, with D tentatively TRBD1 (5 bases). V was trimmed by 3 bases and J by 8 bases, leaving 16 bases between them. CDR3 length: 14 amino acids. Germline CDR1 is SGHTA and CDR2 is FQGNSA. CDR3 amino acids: CASSFDGQGWGYTF. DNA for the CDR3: TGTGCCAGCAGCTTCGATGGGCAGGGCTGGGGCTACACCTTC.

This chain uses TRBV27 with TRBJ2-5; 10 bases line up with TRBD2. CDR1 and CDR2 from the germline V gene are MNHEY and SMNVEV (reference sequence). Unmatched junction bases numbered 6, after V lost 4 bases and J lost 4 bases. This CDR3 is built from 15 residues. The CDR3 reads CASSSPSGRGETQYF. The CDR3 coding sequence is TGTGCCAGCAGTTCCCCTAGCGGGAGAGGAGAGACCCAGTACTTC.

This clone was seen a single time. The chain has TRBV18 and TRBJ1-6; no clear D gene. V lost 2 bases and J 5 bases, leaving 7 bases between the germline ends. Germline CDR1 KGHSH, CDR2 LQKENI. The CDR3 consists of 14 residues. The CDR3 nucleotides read TGTGCCAGCTCACCAGGTCGGGATAATTCACCCCTCCACTTT. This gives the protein CASSPGRDNSPLHF.

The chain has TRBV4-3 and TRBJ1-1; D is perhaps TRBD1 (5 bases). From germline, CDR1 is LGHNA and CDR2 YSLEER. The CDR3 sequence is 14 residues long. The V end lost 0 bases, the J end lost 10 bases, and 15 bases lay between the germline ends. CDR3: CASSQDKLSGGAFF. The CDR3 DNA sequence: TGCGCCAGCAGCCAAGATAAGCTCTCGGGGGGAGCTTTCTTT.

CDR3 bases: TGTGCCAGCTCCATTGGACAGGACACCGGGGAGCTGTTTTTT. This translates into CASSIGQDTGELFF. The chain links TRBV18 to TRBJ2-2, with TRBD1 identical over 7 bases. Losses at the gene ends were 6 bases for V and 3 bases for J; bases not matched to a gene: 4. CDR1 KGHSH and CDR2 LQKENI come from the germline V gene. This CDR3 has 14 amino acids.

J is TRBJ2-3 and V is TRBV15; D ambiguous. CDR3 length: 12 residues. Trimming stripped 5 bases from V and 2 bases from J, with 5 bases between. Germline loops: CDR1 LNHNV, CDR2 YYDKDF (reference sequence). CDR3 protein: CATSRHTDTQYF. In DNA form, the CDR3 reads TGTGCCACCAGCCGACACACAGATACGCAGTATTTT.

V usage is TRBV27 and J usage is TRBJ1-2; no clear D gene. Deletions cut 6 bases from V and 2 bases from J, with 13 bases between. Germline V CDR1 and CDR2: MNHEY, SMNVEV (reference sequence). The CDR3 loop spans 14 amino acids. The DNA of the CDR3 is TGTGCCAGCAGCCCACGGATCGGGAACTATGGCTACACCTTC. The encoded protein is CASSPRIGNYGYTF.

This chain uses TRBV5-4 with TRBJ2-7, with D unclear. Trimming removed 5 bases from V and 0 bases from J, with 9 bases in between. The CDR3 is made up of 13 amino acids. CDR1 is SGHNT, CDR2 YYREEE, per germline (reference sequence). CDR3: CASSVPLSYEQYF. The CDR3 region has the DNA TGTGCCAGCAGTGTCCCCCTCTCCTACGAGCAGTACTTC.

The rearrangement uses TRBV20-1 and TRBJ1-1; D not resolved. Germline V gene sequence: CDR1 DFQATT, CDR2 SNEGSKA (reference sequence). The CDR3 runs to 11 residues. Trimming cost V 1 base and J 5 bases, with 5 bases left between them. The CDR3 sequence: CSARAGTEAFF. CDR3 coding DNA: TGCAGTGCTAGAGCCGGGACTGAAGCTTTCTTT.

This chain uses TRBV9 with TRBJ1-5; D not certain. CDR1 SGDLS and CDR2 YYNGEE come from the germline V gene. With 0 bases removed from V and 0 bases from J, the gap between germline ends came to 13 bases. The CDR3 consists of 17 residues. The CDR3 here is CASSVGMRVSSNQPQHF. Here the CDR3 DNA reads TGTGCCAGCAGCGTAGGAATGAGGGTCTCTAGCAATCAGCCCCAGCATTTT.